These 19 T cell receptor beta chains originate from one sample sequenced in a study of shared T cell receptors in the human thymus. Generated by immunoSEQ multiplex PCR, the TCRdb table keeps only in-frame clones and is missing some. Of 700,000 to 750,000 clones listed, over 75% are singletons. This sample was also put to use in a study of human thymus T cells.

Sequencing input: thymocytes. These receptors all stem from a girl in the first two years of life with a congenital heart defect.

The rearrangement links TRBV4-1 to TRBJ1-5, with 7 bases lining up with TRBD1. The germline V gene encodes CDR1 MGHRA and CDR2 YSYEKL. V lost 0 bases, J lost 7 bases, and 15 bases stayed unmatched. The length of the CDR3 is 18 residues. The CDR3 DNA reads TGCGCCAGCAGCCAAGATTGGACAGGTTCCACGGGGGTCCAGCCCCAGCATTTT. Translating it yields CASSQDWTGSTGVQPQHF.

This clone was observed a single time. This chain joins TRBV27 and TRBJ2-7, with 9 bases that match TRBD1. Trimming removed 6 bases from V and 3 bases from J; junction bases left unmatched: 27. The CDR3 extends over 21 amino acids. CDR1 MNHEY and CDR2 SMNVEV come from the germline V gene (reference sequence). CDR3 in amino acids: CASSFLGKTGTGINTIYEQYF. CDR3 coding DNA: TGTGCCAGCAGCTTCTTGGGGAAAACCGGGACAGGGATTAATACAATCTACGAGCAGTACTTC.

The chain links TRBV6-5 to TRBJ1-2; D perhaps matches TRBD1 (5 bases). Trimming left V 2 bases short and J 8 bases short, with 15 bases between. The CDR3 length is 14 residues. Germline V gene sequence: CDR1 MNHEY, CDR2 SVGAGI. The CDR3 DNA follows: TGTGCCAGCAGTTACCCCGCAGGGAAAGGAGGCTACACCTTC. It specifies CASSYPAGKGGYTF.

The rearrangement links TRBV5-6 to TRBJ1-6, with D possibly being TRBD1 (5 bases). Per the germline V gene, CDR1 is SGHDT and CDR2 is YYEEEE. Deletions cut 3 bases from V and 7 bases from J, with 14 bases between. There are 15 residues in the CDR3. As DNA, the CDR3 is TGTGCCAGCAGCTCCACCGGGGGGGGAAATTCACCCCTCCACTTT. It encodes CASSSTGGGNSPLHF.

The chain couples TRBV7-9 to TRBJ2-3; no reliable D call. The V gene's germline CDR1 is SEHNR and CDR2 FQNEAQ (reference sequence). This CDR3 comprises 19 residues. The V end lost 0 bases, the J end lost 6 bases, and 25 bases lay between the germline ends. DNA of the CDR3: TGTGCCAGCAGCTTAGCCCTGCTTGGAGTAGCCTCGTTTGCGGATACGCAGTATTTT. Its protein is CASSLALLGVASFADTQYF. Variable domain in full (rest from reference TRBV7-9 and TRBJ2-3): DTGVSQNPRHKITKRGQNVTFRCDPISEHNRLYWYRQTLGQGPEFLTYFQNEAQLEKSRLLSDRFSAERPKGSFSTLEIQRTEQGDSAMYLCASSLALLGVASFADTQYFGPGTRLTVL.

The chain uses TRBV29-1 and TRBJ1-1; D gene unclear. Trimming cost V 1 base and J 5 bases, with 14 bases left between them. Germline loops: CDR1 SQVTM, CDR2 ANQGSEA. The CDR3 has 14 amino acids. The CDR3 spells CSVEGPRTRTEAFF. CDR3 nucleotides: TGCAGCGTTGAAGGGCCCCGGACTCGGACTGAAGCTTTCTTT.

This chain links TRBV7-9 with TRBJ2-7; tentative D call: TRBD2 (6 bases). The germline gives CDR1 SEHNR, CDR2 FQNEAQ (reference sequence). The CDR3 is 17 residues long. V lost 3 bases, J lost 3 bases, and 21 bases lay in between. In DNA form, the CDR3 reads TGTGCCAGCAGCTTGAAGCGCCGGGAGCCACTCTTCTACGAGCAGTACTTC. Translated, it gives CASSLKRREPLFYEQYF. The full variable domain, in which reference TRBV7-9 and TRBJ2-7 provide the parts outside the CDR3, is DTGVSQNPRHKITKRGQNVTFRCDPISEHNRLYWYRQTLGQGPEFLTYFQNEAQLEKSRLLSDRFSAERPKGSFSTLEIQRTEQGDSAMYLCASSLKRREPLFYEQYFGPGTRLTVT.

The genes are TRBV29-1 and TRBJ2-1; D remains ambiguous. The ends were cut back, 3 bases at V and 0 bases at J, with 15 bases in the middle. The germline V gene encodes CDR1 SQVTM and CDR2 ANQGSEA. The CDR3 is 16 residues long. CDR3 region: CSVDLEALSSYNEQFF. CDR3 nucleotides: TGCAGCGTTGATCTAGAGGCGCTGAGCTCCTACAATGAGCAGTTCTTC.

The rearrangement links TRBV27 to TRBJ2-7, with D tentatively TRBD2 (6 bases). The CDR3 contains 13 residues. Germline lookup yields CDR1 MNHEY and CDR2 SMNVEV (reference sequence). Trimming removed 3 bases at V and 3 bases at J, with 9 bases between. CDR3 coding DNA: TGTGCCAGCAGTTTCGGCGGGAACTACGAGCAGTACTTC. This sequence encodes CASSFGGNYEQYF.

This clone was detected only a few times. The chain couples TRBV27 to TRBJ2-7; D perhaps matches TRBD2 (5 bases). CDR1 MNHEY and CDR2 SMNVEV come from the germline V gene (reference sequence). The CDR3 spans 16 residues. Trimming pared 5 bases from V and 5 bases from J, leaving 22 bases between. Here the CDR3 reads CASSPRPNSLGNEQYF. The CDR3 DNA sequence: TGTGCCAGCAGTCCACGGCCTAACTCCCTCGGGAACGAGCAGTACTTC.

This clone was seen a few times. V usage is TRBV6-6 and J usage is TRBJ1-2, with a possible D match to TRBD1 (6 bases). Trimming cost V 4 bases and J 2 bases, with 14 bases left between them. The CDR3 covers 15 residues. From germline, CDR1 is MNHNY and CDR2 SVGAGI (reference sequence). In nucleotides, the CDR3 is TGTGCCAGCAGTTGGCAGGGGAACTGGAACTATGGCTACACCTTC. This sequence encodes CASSWQGNWNYGYTF.

The genes are TRBV4-1 and TRBJ2-1; maybe TRBD1 (6 bases). The CDR3 sequence is 17 residues long. Germline V lookup: CDR1 MGHRA, CDR2 YSYEKL. With 2 bases removed from V and 9 bases from J, the gap between germline ends came to 23 bases. CDR3 sequence: CASSQRVLGAPKGEQFF. The CDR3 DNA sequence: TGCGCCAGCAGCCAAAGGGTGCTGGGGGCCCCTAAGGGTGAGCAGTTCTTC.

With regard to this clone: Its ends do not fully match the called genes, so a read error is possible. The rearrangement uses TRBV19 and TRBJ1-5, with no clear D. This CDR3 has 12 residues. CDR1 and CDR2 from the germline V gene are LNHDA and SQIVND (reference sequence). The CDR3 loop is CASSKFNQPQHF. The CDR3 coding sequence is TGTGCCAGTAGTAAATTCAATCAACCCCAGCATTTT.

This chain uses TRBV30 with TRBJ1-2; 7 bases are a match to TRBD1. V shed 1 base and J 0 bases; nucleotides not matched to a gene: 11. The CDR3 length is 17 residues. Germline lookup yields CDR1 GTSNPN and CDR2 SVGIG (reference sequence). The CDR3 bases are TGTGCCTGGAGTGACGGGACAGACAATACCTCTAACTATGGCTACACCTTC. Residues: CAWSDGTDNTSNYGYTF.

The chain couples TRBV19 to TRBJ1-1; the match to TRBD1 covers 11 bases. The V gene end was trimmed by 4 bases and the J gene end by 7 bases; junction bases not matched to a gene: 5. The CDR3 runs to 14 residues. The germline V gene has CDR1 LNHDA and CDR2 SQIVND (reference sequence). CDR3 DNA: TGTGCCAGTAGTAACGGACAGGGGGCATGTGAAGCTTTCTTT. Protein sequence: CASSNGQGACEAFF.

The chain joins TRBV15 to TRBJ1-5, with D tentatively TRBD1 (5 bases). The CDR3 is 19 amino acids. Per germline, CDR1 LNHNV and CDR2 YYDKDF (reference sequence). V was cut by 2 bases and J by 2 bases, with 22 bases left in between. The CDR3 coding sequence is TGTGCCACCAGCAGATTTTCCAGGGACTACCTCTTAGGCAATCAGCCCCAGCATTTT. The encoded protein is CATSRFSRDYLLGNQPQHF.

The rearrangement uses TRBV6-1 and TRBJ1-1, with 9 bases fitting TRBD1. Losses at the gene ends were 8 bases for V and 5 bases for J; bases not matched to a gene: 12. CDR1 is MNHNS and CDR2 is SASEGT in the germline V gene. This CDR3 spans 15 amino acids. CDR3 coding DNA: TGTGCCAGCCACCGGGAACAGGGGGCATGGACTGAAGCTTTCTTT. Its translation is CASHREQGAWTEAFF.

This chain links TRBV11-2 with TRBJ1-1, with 7 bases lining up with TRBD1. The CDR3 runs 12 residues. Looked up from germline, CDR1 is SGHAT and CDR2 is FQNNGV. With 9 bases clipped from V and 6 bases from J, the junction kept 7 bases outside the gene matches. CDR3 region: CARRQGSAEAFF. The CDR3, as DNA: TGTGCCAGGCGACAGGGAAGCGCTGAAGCTTTCTTT.

The rearrangement uses TRBV7-9 and TRBJ1-4; the D is unclear. The CDR3 sequence is 14 residues long. The V gene's germline CDR1 is SEHNR and CDR2 FQNEAQ (reference sequence). Trimming pared 5 bases from V and 3 bases from J, leaving 10 bases between. CDR3 in DNA: TGTGCCAGCAGCCCCGGGAGGGCTAATGAAAAACTGTTTTTT. It encodes CASSPGRANEKLFF.